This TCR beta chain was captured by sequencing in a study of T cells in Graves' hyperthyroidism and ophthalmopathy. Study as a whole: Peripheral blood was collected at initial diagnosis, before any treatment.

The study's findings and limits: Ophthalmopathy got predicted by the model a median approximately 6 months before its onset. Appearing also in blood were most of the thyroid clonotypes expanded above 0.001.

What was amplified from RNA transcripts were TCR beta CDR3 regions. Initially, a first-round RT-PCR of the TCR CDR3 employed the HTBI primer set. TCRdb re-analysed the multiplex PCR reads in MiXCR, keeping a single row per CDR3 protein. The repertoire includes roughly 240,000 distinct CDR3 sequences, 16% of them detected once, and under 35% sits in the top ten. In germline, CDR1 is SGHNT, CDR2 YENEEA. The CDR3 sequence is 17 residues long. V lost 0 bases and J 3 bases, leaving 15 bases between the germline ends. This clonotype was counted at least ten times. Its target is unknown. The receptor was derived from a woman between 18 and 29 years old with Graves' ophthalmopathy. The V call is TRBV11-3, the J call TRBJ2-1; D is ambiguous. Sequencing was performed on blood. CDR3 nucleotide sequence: TGTGCCAGCAGCTTAGATCTTGTCCCTAGACTCTACAATGAGCAGTTCTTC. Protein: CASSLDLVPRLYNEQFF.